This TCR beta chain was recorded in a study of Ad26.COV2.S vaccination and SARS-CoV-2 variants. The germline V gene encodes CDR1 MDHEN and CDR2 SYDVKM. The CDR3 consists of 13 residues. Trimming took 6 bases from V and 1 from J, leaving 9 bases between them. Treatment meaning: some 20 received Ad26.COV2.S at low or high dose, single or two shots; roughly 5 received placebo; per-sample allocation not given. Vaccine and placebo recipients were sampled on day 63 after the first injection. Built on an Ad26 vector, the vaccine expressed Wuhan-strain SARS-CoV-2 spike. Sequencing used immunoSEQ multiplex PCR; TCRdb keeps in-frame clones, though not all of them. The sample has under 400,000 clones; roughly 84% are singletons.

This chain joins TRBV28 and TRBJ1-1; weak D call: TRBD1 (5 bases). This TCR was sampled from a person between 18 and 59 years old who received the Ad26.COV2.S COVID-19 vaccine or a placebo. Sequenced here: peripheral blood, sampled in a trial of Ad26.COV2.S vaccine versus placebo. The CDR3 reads CASRTGGNTEAFF. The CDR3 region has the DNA TGTGCCAGCAGAACCGGGGGGAACACTGAAGCTTTCTTT.